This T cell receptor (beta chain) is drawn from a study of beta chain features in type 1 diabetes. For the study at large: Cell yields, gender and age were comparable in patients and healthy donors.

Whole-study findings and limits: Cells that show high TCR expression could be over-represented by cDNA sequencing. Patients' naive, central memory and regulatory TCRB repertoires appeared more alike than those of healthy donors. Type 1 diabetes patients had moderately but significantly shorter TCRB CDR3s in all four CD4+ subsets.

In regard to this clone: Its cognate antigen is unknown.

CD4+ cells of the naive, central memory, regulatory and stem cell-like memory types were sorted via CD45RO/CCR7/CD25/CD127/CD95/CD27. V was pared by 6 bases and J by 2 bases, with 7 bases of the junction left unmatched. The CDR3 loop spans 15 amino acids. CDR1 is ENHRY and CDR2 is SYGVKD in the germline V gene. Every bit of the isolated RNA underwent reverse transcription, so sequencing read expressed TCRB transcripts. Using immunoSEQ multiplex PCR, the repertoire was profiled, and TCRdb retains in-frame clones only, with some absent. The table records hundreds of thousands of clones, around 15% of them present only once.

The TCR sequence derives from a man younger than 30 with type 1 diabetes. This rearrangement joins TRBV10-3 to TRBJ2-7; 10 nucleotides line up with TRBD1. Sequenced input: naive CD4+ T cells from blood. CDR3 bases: TGTGCCATCAGCCCCGGGACAGGGGACCCCTACGAGCAGTACTTC. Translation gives CAISPGTGDPYEQYF.